What follows describes a single T cell receptor (beta chain). Its target is unknown. This entry is derived from a study of cytomegalovirus exposure and HLA in healthy donors. The V end lost 3 bases, the J end lost 10 bases, and 7 bases lay between the germline ends. Germline-derived CDR1 and CDR2 are DFQATT and SNEGSKA (reference sequence). The CDR3 contains 11 residues. PCR primers comprised 60 Vbeta and 13 Jbeta primers. Profiled with immunoSEQ multiplex PCR; TCRdb holds only in-frame clones, not every one. The data contain 270,000 or so clones, 80% to 95% of them seen just once; the ten biggest clones take up roughly 1.5%. Study conclusions and caveats: Later analysis indicated greater clonal expansion among HLA-associated TCR beta chains than among equally common other chains.

The chain links TRBV20-1 to TRBJ2-6, with D unclear. The sequence came from a girl aged 2-10 years in good health and CMV-seronegative. The sample taken for sequencing was PBMCs. The CDR3 protein is CSARSENVLTF. The CDR3 nucleotides are TGCAGTGCTAGGTCGGAGAACGTCCTGACTTTC.